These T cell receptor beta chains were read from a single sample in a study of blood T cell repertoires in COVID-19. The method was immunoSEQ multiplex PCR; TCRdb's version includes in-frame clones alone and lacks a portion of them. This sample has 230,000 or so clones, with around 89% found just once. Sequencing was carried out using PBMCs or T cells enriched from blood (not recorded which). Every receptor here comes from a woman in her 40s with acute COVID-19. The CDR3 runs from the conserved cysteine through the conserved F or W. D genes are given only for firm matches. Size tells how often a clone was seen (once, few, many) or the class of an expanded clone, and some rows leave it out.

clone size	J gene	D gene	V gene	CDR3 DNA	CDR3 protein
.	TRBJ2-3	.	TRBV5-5	TGTGCCAGCAGCGCCGCTGGGGGGACCGGCACAGATACGCAGTATTTT	CASSAAGGTGTDTQYF
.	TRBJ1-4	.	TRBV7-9	TGTGCCAGCAGCTTAGCTGGGGCAAGTGAAAAACTGTTTTTT	CASSLAGASEKLFF
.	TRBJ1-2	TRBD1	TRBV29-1	TGCACCGGATACCGGCTGGGGACAGATCAAAACTATGGCTACACCTTC	CTGYRLGTDQNYGYTF
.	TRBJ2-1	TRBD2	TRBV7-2	TGTGCCAGCAGCTTAAGTAGCGGGAGGGCCTCGAATGAGCAGTTCTTC	CASSLSSGRASNEQFF
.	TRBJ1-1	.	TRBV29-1	TGCAGCGTTGACACAGGGTACACTGAAGTTTTCTTT	CSVDTGYTEVFF
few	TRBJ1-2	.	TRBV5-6	TGTGCCAGCAGCCCCGAAGGGGCAGGGGTAGGCTACACCTTC	CASSPEGAGVGYTF
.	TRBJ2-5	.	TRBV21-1	TGTGCCAGCAGCAAAGCCGGGACAGGGCAAGAGACCCAGTACTTC	CASSKAGTGQETQYF
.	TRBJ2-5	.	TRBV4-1	TGCGCCAGCAGCCAAGGTCTACAGGGTTGGGAGACCCAGTACTTC	CASSQGLQGWETQYF
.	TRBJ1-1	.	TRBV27	TGTGCCAGCAGTCCTCTGCGGGGCTCTGAAGCTTTCTTT	CASSPLRGSEAFF
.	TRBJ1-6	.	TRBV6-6	TGTGCCAGCAGCGGCGGCTCCTATAATTCACCCCTCCACTTT	CASSGGSYNSPLHF
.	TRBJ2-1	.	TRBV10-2	TGCGCCAGCAGTGAGTGGGAACTAGGTTGGTTCTTC	CASSEWELGWFF
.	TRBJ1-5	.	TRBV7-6	TGTGCCAGCAGCTCCAACAGGGCTCCGGGCAATCAGCCCCAGCATTTT	CASSSNRAPGNQPQHF
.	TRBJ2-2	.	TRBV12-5	TGTGCTAGTGGTTTGCCCCGGACCCCCATAGAGGGCGGGGAGCTGTTTTTT	CASGLPRTPIEGGELFF
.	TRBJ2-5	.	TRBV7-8	TGTGCCAGCAGCCCCCCTACAGGGTATAGGCGGACCCAGTACTTC	CASSPPTGYRRTQYF
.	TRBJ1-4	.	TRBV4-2	TGTGCCAGCAGCCAAGATAGGACAAATGAAAAACTGTTTTTT	CASSQDRTNEKLFF
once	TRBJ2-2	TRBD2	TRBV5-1	TGCGCCAGCAGCCCAAGAACTAGCGGGGGGGCTGCCGGGGAGCTGTTTTTT	CASSPRTSGGAAGELFF
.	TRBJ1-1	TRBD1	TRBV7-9	TGTGCCAGCAGGGGACAGGGGGCGAGGAACACTGAAGCTTTCTTT	CASRGQGARNTEAFF